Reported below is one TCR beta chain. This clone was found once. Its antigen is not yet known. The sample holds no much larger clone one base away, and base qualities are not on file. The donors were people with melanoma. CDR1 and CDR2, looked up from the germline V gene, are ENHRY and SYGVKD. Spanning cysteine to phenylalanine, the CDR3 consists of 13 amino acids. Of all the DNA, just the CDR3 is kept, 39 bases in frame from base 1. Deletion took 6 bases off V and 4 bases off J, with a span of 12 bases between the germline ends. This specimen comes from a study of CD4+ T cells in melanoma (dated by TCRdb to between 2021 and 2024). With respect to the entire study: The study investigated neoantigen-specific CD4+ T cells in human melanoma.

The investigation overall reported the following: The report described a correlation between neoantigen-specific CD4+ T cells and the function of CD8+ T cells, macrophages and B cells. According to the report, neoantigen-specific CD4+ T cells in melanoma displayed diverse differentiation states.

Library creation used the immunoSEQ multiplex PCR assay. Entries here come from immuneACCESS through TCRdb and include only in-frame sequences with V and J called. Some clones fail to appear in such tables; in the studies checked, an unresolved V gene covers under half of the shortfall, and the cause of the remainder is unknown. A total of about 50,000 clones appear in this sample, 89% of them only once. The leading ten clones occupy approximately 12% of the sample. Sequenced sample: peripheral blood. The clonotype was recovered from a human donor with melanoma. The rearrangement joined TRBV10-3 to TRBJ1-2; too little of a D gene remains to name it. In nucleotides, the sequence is TGTGCCATCAGGAGAACGGACGGCTATGGCTACACCTTC. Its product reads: CAIRRTDGYGYTF.